The 20 T cell receptor beta chains below all came from one sample that was sequenced in a study of T cell responses to AZD1222 COVID-19 vaccine. Measured with immunoSEQ multiplex PCR; TCRdb has only the in-frame clones, and not every one. The data show some 130,000 clones, roughly nine tenths seen once. This sample comprised peripheral blood, obtained on day 0 of AZD1222 vaccination. The source is an adult in good health.

The gene calls are TRBV18 and TRBJ1-1; 8 nucleotides line up with TRBD1. CDR3 size: 20 residues. Trimming removed 1 base from V and 3 bases from J; junction bases left unmatched: 19. The germline V gene encodes CDR1 KGHSH and CDR2 LQKENI. The chain's CDR3 is CASSPRTGYGQGLVDTEAFF. The CDR3, as DNA: TGTGCCAGCTCACCACGGACGGGATACGGACAGGGTTTAGTGGACACTGAAGCTTTCTTT.

The CDR3: CSVARLGRSYGYTF. The CDR3 DNA follows: TGCAGCGTTGCTAGGCTGGGCAGGAGCTATGGCTACACCTTC. This rearrangement joins TRBV29-1 to TRBJ1-2; D unclear. Germline V gene sequence: CDR1 SQVTM, CDR2 ANQGSEA. Trimming took off 4 bases at V and 4 bases at J, with 16 bases between the two ends. The CDR3 sequence is 14 residues long.

The V call is TRBV12-5, the J call TRBJ2-3; D is perhaps TRBD2 (5 bases). The CDR3 has 13 residues. The germline V gene encodes CDR1 LGHNT and CDR2 FRNRAP. Deletions cut 3 bases from V and 8 bases from J, with 12 bases between. The CDR3 spells CASGLPTGVTQYF. CDR3 sequence (DNA): TGTGCTAGTGGTTTACCTACCGGGGTTACGCAGTATTTT. Based on the CDR3 plus reference TRBV12-5 and TRBJ2-3, the full variable domain is DARVTQTPRHKVTEMGQEVTMRCQPILGHNTVFWYRQTMMQGLELLAYFRNRAPLDDSGMPKDRFSAEMPDATLATLKIQPSEPRDSAVYFCASGLPTGVTQYFGPGTRLTVL.

Comment on this clone: One junction end does not reproduce the germline sequence, and a read error may be involved. The chain is built from TRBV13 and TRBJ1-2; 8 bases agree with TRBD1. The CDR3 contains 14 residues. The germline CDR1 and CDR2 sequences are PRHDT and FYEKMQ (reference sequence). CDR3 nucleotides: TGTGCCAGCAGTTTAGACAGGGGCGGGGATGGCTACACCTTC. It translates to CASSLDRGGDGYTF.

This clone was counted only a few times. The rearrangement joins TRBV30 to TRBJ2-2; D unclear. V gave up 8 bases and J gave up 0 bases, with 13 bases separating them. The CDR3 consists of 14 residues. Germline V gene lookup returns CDR1 GTSNPN and CDR2 SVGIG (reference sequence). CDR3 in DNA: TGTGCCGGAATGACGGAGACGAACACCGGGGAGCTGTTTTTT. This translates into CAGMTETNTGELFF.

V gene TRBV12-3 or TRBV12-4 combines with J gene TRBJ2-1; D is perhaps TRBD1 (5 bases). Trimming took off 7 bases at V and 9 bases at J, with 16 bases between the two ends. This CDR3 comprises 13 residues. CDR3 DNA sequence: TGTGCCAGCAATCTTGGGCAGGGTACTGAGCAGTTCTTC. The encoded protein is CASNLGQGTEQFF.

This chain connects TRBV14 to TRBJ1-2, with D possibly TRBD1 on 6 matching bases. Per the germline V gene, CDR1 is SGHDN and CDR2 is FVKESK. V shed 3 bases and J shed 0 bases, with 11 bases lying between them. There are 15 residues in the CDR3. The CDR3, as DNA: TGTGCCAGCAGCCAGACACAGGGTTCTAACTATGGCTACACCTTC. It specifies CASSQTQGSNYGYTF.

CDR3: CASSQGAMAFF. CDR3 DNA sequence: TGTGCCAGCAGCCAAGGGGCGATGGCTTTCTTT. The V call is TRBV3-1 (or the pseudogene TRBV3-2), the J call TRBJ1-1, with D uncertain. V was pared by 1 base and J by 11 bases, with 8 bases between. Looked up from germline, CDR1 is LGHDT and CDR2 is YNNKEL (reference sequence). This CDR3 has 11 amino acids.

The chain uses TRBV28 and TRBJ1-1; 7 bases match TRBD1. Germline CDR1 reads MDHEN; CDR2 reads SYDVKM. This CDR3 has 15 amino acids. V gave up 5 bases and J gave up 4 bases; unmatched junction bases: 10. The CDR3 here is CASSVTGATSTEAFF. DNA for the CDR3: TGTGCCAGCAGTGTAACAGGGGCGACCAGCACTGAAGCTTTCTTT.

The rearrangement uses TRBV11-2 and TRBJ2-5; D unclear. The germline V gene encodes CDR1 SGHAT and CDR2 FQNNGV. The V end was cut by 5 bases, the J end by 5 bases, with 21 bases between. The CDR3 covers 16 residues. CDR3: CASSHGLAGLRETQYF. The CDR3 coding sequence is TGTGCCAGCAGCCACGGGCTGGCTGGCCTCAGGGAGACCCAGTACTTC.

The genes are TRBV15 and TRBJ1-1; D ambiguous. Trimming removed 0 bases at V and 4 bases at J, with 9 bases between. The germline CDR1 and CDR2 sequences are LNHNV and YYDKDF (reference sequence). This CDR3 has 14 residues. The CDR3 reads CATSRDVVATEAFF. The CDR3 DNA follows: TGTGCCACCAGCAGAGATGTAGTTGCCACTGAAGCTTTCTTT.

About this clone itself: The sample holds other DNA sequences that translate to the same CDR3. The V gene is TRBV4-3, the J gene TRBJ1-5; D gene uncertain. The germline CDR1 and CDR2 sequences are LGHNA and YSLEER. V was cut by 0 bases and J by 4 bases, with 10 bases left in between. The CDR3 runs 15 residues. CDR3 sequence (DNA): TGCGCCAGCAGCCAAGATAGGGCGGGGAATCAGCCCCAGCATTTT. It specifies CASSQDRAGNQPQHF.

This chain uses TRBV21-1 with TRBJ1-2. TRBV21-1 is recorded as a pseudogene. This CDR3 spans 14 amino acids. Written as DNA, the CDR3 is TGTGCCAGCCCGAAGAGGGGGGAATCAGATGGCTACACCTTC. Residues: CASPKRGESDGYTF.

The DNA of the CDR3 is TGCGCCAGCAGCTTATCAGGGGAGGGGGATACGCAGTATTTT. Residues: CASSLSGEGDTQYF. The gene calls are TRBV5-1 and TRBJ2-3; tentatively, D is TRBD2 (7 bases). Per germline, CDR1 SGHRS and CDR2 YFSETQ. The CDR3 has 14 amino acids. The ends were cut back, 2 bases at V and 6 bases at J, with 13 bases in the middle.

This clone was seen a single time. The chain recombines TRBV5-4 with TRBJ1-1; D not certain. The CDR3 is 14 amino acids. The V and J ends lost 3 bases and 1 base respectively, with 10 bases between them. CDR1 SGHNT and CDR2 YYREEE come from the germline V gene (reference sequence). The CDR3 sequence is CASSSDSRNTEAFF. In DNA form, the CDR3 reads TGTGCCAGCAGCTCGGACTCCCGGAACACTGAAGCTTTCTTT.

The J gene is TRBJ2-7, the V gene TRBV20-1; the match to TRBD2 covers 7 bases. Germline V lookup: CDR1 DFQATT, CDR2 SNEGSKA (reference sequence). V lost 3 bases to trimming and J lost 3 bases; unmatched junction nucleotides: 5. There are 13 residues in the CDR3. The chain's CDR3 is CSASRGEFYEQYF. The CDR3 DNA reads as TGCAGTGCTAGTCGGGGGGAATTCTACGAGCAGTACTTC.

This clone was recorded a few times. The chain has TRBV3-1 (or the pseudogene TRBV3-2) and TRBJ1-6; D perhaps matches TRBD1 (6 bases). The CDR3 contains 14 residues. V dropped 8 bases and J dropped 7 bases, with 15 bases sitting between them. Germline V gives CDR1 LGHDT, CDR2 YNNKEL (reference sequence). CDR3 DNA: TGTGCCAGCGCCGGGGGGGGGCGGAATTCACCCCTCCACTTT. Encoded protein: CASAGGGRNSPLHF.

A single count supports this clone. J is TRBJ1-6 and V is TRBV19; no definite D call. This CDR3 contains 15 residues. Between the trimmed V and J ends, which lost 5 bases and 7 bases, there was a span of 15 bases. The V gene's germline CDR1 is LNHDA and CDR2 SQIVND (reference sequence). CDR3 in DNA: TGTGCCAGTAGTTCCAAGACACCGGTCAATTCACCCCTCCACTTT. The encoded protein is CASSSKTPVNSPLHF.

The J gene is TRBJ2-7, the V gene TRBV5-1; perhaps D is TRBD1 or TRBD2 (6 bases each). Germline V CDR1 and CDR2: SGHRS, YFSETQ. The CDR3 has 13 residues. V lost 0 bases, J lost 4 bases, and 8 bases lay in between. This CDR3 reads CASSLEGGYEQYF. Written as DNA, the CDR3 is TGCGCCAGCAGCTTGGAGGGGGGATACGAGCAGTACTTC.

The chain employs TRBV19 and TRBJ1-1; D not resolved. Deletions cut 6 bases from V and 0 bases from J, with 11 bases between. CDR1 and CDR2 (germline): LNHDA, SQIVND (reference sequence). The CDR3 sequence is 14 residues long. CDR3 sequence reads: CASSFSLMNTEAFF. DNA for the CDR3: TGTGCCAGTAGCTTCAGCCTCATGAACACTGAAGCTTTCTTT.